The 29 T cell receptor beta chains below all came from one sample that was sequenced in a study of shared clonotypes between healthy human individuals. TCRdb's copy holds only in-frame clones and misses some; the assay was immunoSEQ multiplex PCR. Of 450,000 to 600,000 clones in the sample, approximately 79% are singletons; the top ten hold roughly 12%. The source material was PBMCs. The origin of the receptors is a woman between 40 and 50 years old in good health. Some clones in this sample may be carry-over from other donors' samples.

The CDR3 sequence: CASSELQGLNQPQHF. In DNA form, the CDR3 reads TGTGCCAGCAGTGAATTACAGGGACTCAATCAGCCCCAGCATTTT. This chain joins TRBV2 and TRBJ1-5; maybe TRBD1 (6 bases). Germline CDR1 is SNHLY and CDR2 is FYNNEI. Trimming left V 2 bases short and J 3 bases short, with 11 bases between. The CDR3 has 15 amino acids.

The chain recombines TRBV5-1 with TRBJ1-2; 7 nucleotides align to TRBD1. Germline CDR1 reads SGHRS; CDR2 reads YFSETQ. The CDR3 is 12 amino acids. V was pared by 1 base and J by 8 bases, with 2 bases of the junction left unmatched. CDR3 DNA sequence: TGCGCCAGCAGCTTGCAGGGGGTGGGCTACACCTTC. It specifies CASSLQGVGYTF.

There are a few counts of this clone. The chain links TRBV29-1 to TRBJ1-2; 8 bases are shared with TRBD1. Germline lookup yields CDR1 SQVTM and CDR2 ANQGSEA. V lost 3 bases to trimming and J lost 4 bases; unmatched junction nucleotides: 10. This CDR3 is 15 amino acids long. For the CDR3, the DNA is TGCAGCGTTGATTATCCGGGACAGGCGCCCTATGGCTACACCTTC. Its translation: CSVDYPGQAPYGYTF.

The V gene is TRBV18, the J gene TRBJ1-4; weak D call: TRBD1 (6 bases). Trimming removed 1 base at V and 8 bases at J, with 11 bases between. CDR3 length: 14 amino acids. The germline V gene has CDR1 KGHSH and CDR2 LQKENI. CDR3 DNA: TGTGCCAGCTCACCACGAGGGGGGGACGAAAAACTGTTTTTT. Residues: CASSPRGGDEKLFF.

The CDR3 DNA is TGTGCCAGCAGCTTAGCAGTAAACGGGAAAGAGACCCAGTACTTC. Protein product: CASSLAVNGKETQYF. This chain uses TRBV7-2 with TRBJ2-5; a weak D match, TRBD2 (5 bases). This CDR3 has 15 residues. V shed 0 bases and J shed 3 bases, with 11 bases lying between them. The germline CDR1 and CDR2 sequences are SGHTA and FQGNSA.

As to this clone: A much larger clone differs by one base, so this may be a read error. Distinct nucleotide sequences in the sample also encode this CDR3. J is TRBJ2-6 and V is TRBV30; possibly TRBD1 for D (5 bases). In germline, CDR1 is GTSNPN, CDR2 SVGIG (reference sequence). There are 15 residues in the CDR3. The CDR3 loop reads CAWVLSFSGANVLTF. The CDR3 DNA sequence: TGTGCCTGGGTCCTGAGCTTCTCTGGGGCCAACGTCCTGACCTTC.

V gene TRBV7-2 combines with J gene TRBJ2-7; D is unclear. Germline loops: CDR1 SGHTA, CDR2 FQGNSA. The CDR3 loop spans 14 amino acids. V lost 5 bases to trimming and J lost 3 bases, with 14 bases between them. The CDR3 here is CASSIDGSLYEQYF. The CDR3 bases are TGTGCCAGCAGCATAGACGGTTCTCTCTACGAGCAGTACTTC.

The chain links TRBV7-3 to TRBJ2-3, with TRBD2 matching 13 bases. Germline CDR1 and CDR2: SGHTA and FQGTGA. The length of the CDR3 is 17 residues. The trim removed 4 bases at V and 0 bases at J, leaving 4 bases unmatched. The CDR3 coding sequence is TGTGCCAGCAGCTCCGGACTAGCGGGGGCTAGCACAGATACGCAGTATTTT. It codes for CASSSGLAGASTDTQYF.

CDR3 in DNA: TGTGCCAGCAGTTACGGAAGGGTGAGCACAGATACGCAGTATTTT. As protein: CASSYGRVSTDTQYF. The V call is TRBV6-5, the J call TRBJ2-3; D is unclear. Trimming shortened V by 2 bases and J by 0 bases, and 9 bases separated the two germline ends. CDR1 is MNHEY, CDR2 SVGAGI, per germline. The CDR3 runs to 15 residues.

The rearrangement links TRBV7-9 to TRBJ1-1, with 7 bases that match TRBD1. There are 14 residues in the CDR3. Germline CDR1 SEHNR, CDR2 FQNEAQ (reference sequence). V was clipped by 5 bases and J by 6 bases; unmatched bases: 9. CDR3 amino acids: CASSQDPGTAEAFF. The DNA of the CDR3 is TGTGCCAGCAGCCAAGATCCCGGGACAGCTGAAGCTTTCTTT.

The chain combines TRBV4-1 with TRBJ2-7; a weak D match, TRBD1 (5 bases). Germline-derived CDR1 and CDR2 are MGHRA and YSYEKL. The V end was cut by 6 bases, the J end by 1 base, with 13 bases between. The CDR3 totals 14 residues. The CDR3 sequence is CASRAGLGSYEQYF. The CDR3 DNA reads as TGCGCCAGCAGGGCAGGGTTGGGATCCTACGAGCAGTACTTC.

This clone was picked up a small number of times. The rearrangement uses TRBV2 and TRBJ2-7; TRBD1 agrees at 7 bases. Trimming at V came to 10 bases and at J to 2 bases, leaving 5 bases not matched to a gene. CDR3 size: 12 residues. CDR1 and CDR2 (germline): SNHLY, FYNNEI. DNA of the CDR3: TGTGCCACCCGACAGGGCCCCTACGAGCAGTACTTC. It encodes CATRQGPYEQYF.

This chain uses TRBV11-2 with TRBJ1-1; the match to TRBD1 covers 12 bases. The ends lost 3 bases at V and 7 bases at J; junction bases unmatched: 6. From germline, CDR1 is SGHAT and CDR2 FQNNGV. The CDR3 totals 15 residues. This CDR3 is CASSLFGTGGFEAFF. CDR3 nucleotides: TGTGCCAGCAGCTTGTTTGGGACAGGGGGCTTTGAAGCTTTCTTT.

This clone was detected only once. V and J are TRBV7-9 and TRBJ1-1; perhaps TRBD1 as D (6 bases). V dropped 3 bases and J dropped 10 bases, with 15 bases sitting between them. CDR3 length: 13 residues. The germline V gene has CDR1 SEHNR and CDR2 FQNEAQ (reference sequence). CDR3 sequence (DNA): TGTGCCAGCAGCTTCTCCGGGACACGAGGAGCTTTCTTT. Protein product: CASSFSGTRGAFF.

The chain combines TRBV20-1 with TRBJ2-5; D is ambiguous. Trimming shortened V by 1 base and J by 9 bases, and 9 bases separated the two germline ends. From germline, CDR1 is DFQATT and CDR2 SNEGSKA (reference sequence). CDR3 size: 11 residues. CDR3 residues: CSARGLRPQYF. In DNA form, the CDR3 reads TGCAGTGCTAGAGGTTTGAGACCCCAGTACTTC.

This clone turned up a few times. This chain links TRBV27 with TRBJ2-1; D not certain. This CDR3 is 14 amino acids long. The V gene lost 3 bases and the J gene lost 6 bases, with 12 bases spanning the gap. CDR1 MNHEY and CDR2 SMNVEV come from the germline V gene (reference sequence). Here the CDR3 reads CASSLNRNGNEQFF. The CDR3 DNA follows: TGTGCCAGCAGTTTGAACAGAAACGGCAATGAGCAGTTCTTC.

This clone was seen more than once but under ten times. The gene calls are TRBV28 and TRBJ1-1, with D possibly TRBD1 on 6 matching bases. Per germline, CDR1 MDHEN and CDR2 SYDVKM. This CDR3 has 10 residues. CDR3 amino acids: CGAGAFEAFF. CDR3 nucleotide sequence: TGTGGGGCAGGGGCTTTTGAAGCTTTCTTT.

This clone was detected once. This chain links TRBV18 with TRBJ2-1, with 10 bases matching TRBD2. Germline CDR1 is KGHSH and CDR2 is LQKENI. Trimming at V came to 5 bases and at J to 5 bases, leaving 6 bases not matched to a gene. The CDR3 totals 15 residues. This CDR3 is CASSTSGRADNEQFF. The CDR3 bases are TGTGCCAGCTCAACCAGCGGGAGGGCCGACAATGAGCAGTTCTTC.

The chain joins TRBV27 to TRBJ1-2; D not resolved. Germline assignment: CDR1 MNHEY and CDR2 SMNVEV (reference sequence). The ends were cut back, 5 bases at V and 4 bases at J, with 14 bases in the middle. The CDR3 length is 14 residues. The CDR3 region is CASSKDYSPYGYTF. For the CDR3, the DNA is TGTGCCAGCAGTAAGGACTACAGTCCCTATGGCTACACCTTC.

The J gene is TRBJ2-2, the V gene TRBV7-9; D is possibly TRBD2 (7 bases). CDR1 SEHNR and CDR2 FQNEAQ come from the germline V gene (reference sequence). The germline V and J ends were trimmed by 5 bases and 6 bases, with 19 bases remaining between them. The CDR3 is made up of 16 amino acids. The CDR3 DNA follows: TGTGCCAGCAGCCGGATAGGGGGGGCGCAACCCGGGGAGCTGTTTTTT. Protein sequence: CASSRIGGAQPGELFF. The complete variable domain, with remaining parts taken from reference TRBV7-9 and TRBJ2-2, reads DTGVSQNPRHKITKRGQNVTFRCDPISEHNRLYWYRQTLGQGPEFLTYFQNEAQLEKSRLLSDRFSAERPKGSFSTLEIQRTEQGDSAMYLCASSRIGGAQPGELFFGEGSRLTVL.

This clone came up a few times. This chain joins TRBV10-3 and TRBJ2-7, with D maybe TRBD2 (6 bases). In germline, CDR1 is ENHRY, CDR2 SYGVKD. The CDR3 length is 16 residues. V was clipped by 0 bases and J by 5 bases, with 17 bases between them. The chain's CDR3 is CAISESISGGYNEQYF. In nucleotides, the CDR3 is TGTGCCATCAGTGAGTCGATTAGCGGAGGGTATAACGAGCAGTACTTC.

V gene TRBV6-1 combines with J gene TRBJ1-4, with D perhaps matching TRBD1 (5 bases). The CDR3 is 13 amino acids. Between the trimmed V and J ends, which lost 6 bases and 8 bases, there was a span of 13 bases. The germline gives CDR1 MNHNS, CDR2 SASEGT. CDR3 amino acids: CASRGTSGEKLFF. The DNA of the CDR3 is TGTGCCAGCAGAGGGACGTCCGGGGAAAAACTGTTTTTT.

The V gene is TRBV11-3, the J gene TRBJ2-1, with unresolved D. Trimming stripped 5 bases from V and 4 bases from J, with 15 bases between. CDR3 length: 15 amino acids. Germline V gene lookup returns CDR1 SGHNT and CDR2 YENEEA. Written as DNA, the CDR3 is TGTGCCAGCAGCCCCGTCGTGGGAAAGTACAATGAGCAGTTCTTC. It specifies CASSPVVGKYNEQFF.

This clone turned up a few times. The chain links TRBV5-1 to TRBJ1-2, with 9 nucleotides matching TRBD1. Germline lookup yields CDR1 SGHRS and CDR2 YFSETQ. This CDR3 is 15 amino acids long. V shed 1 base, J shed 3 bases, and the junction held 4 bases outside the gene matches. The CDR3 protein is CASSLTGGYDYGYTF. CDR3 bases: TGCGCCAGCAGCTTGACAGGGGGCTACGACTATGGCTACACCTTC.

The chain has TRBV5-4 and TRBJ2-5; 7 bases map to TRBD1. V dropped 4 bases and J dropped 2; count of bases not matched to a gene: 5. Germline values: CDR1 SGHNT, CDR2 YYREEE (reference sequence). The CDR3 extends over 14 amino acids. CDR3: CASSEGQQQETQYF. The CDR3 DNA reads as TGTGCCAGCAGCGAGGGACAGCAACAAGAGACCCAGTACTTC.

This clone came up a few times. The V and J genes are TRBV6-1 and TRBJ2-6; D uncertain. The CDR3 covers 17 residues. The V end was cut by 2 bases, the J end by 0 bases, with 11 bases between. The V gene's germline CDR1 is MNHNS and CDR2 SASEGT. The CDR3 is CASSEISRGSGANVLTF. Here the CDR3 DNA reads TGTGCCAGCAGTGAAATAAGTCGAGGCTCTGGGGCCAACGTCCTGACTTTC.

The chain links TRBV7-2 to TRBJ2-5; 12 bases match TRBD2. J lost 5 bases, V lost 5 bases, and 18 bases had no gene match. The CDR3 contains 19 residues. Germline V gives CDR1 SGHTA, CDR2 FQGNSA. Written as DNA, the CDR3 is TGTGCCAGCAGCAGACAGGGGGCGTCTAGCGGGAGGGGTTGGGAGACCCAGTACTTC. It is translated as CASSRQGASSGRGWETQYF.

This rearrangement joins TRBV7-9 to TRBJ2-2; 12 nucleotides agree with TRBD2. V was pared by 6 bases and J by 4 bases, with 12 bases of the junction left unmatched. Per the germline V gene, CDR1 is SEHNR and CDR2 is FQNEAQ (reference sequence). This CDR3 is 18 amino acids long. CDR3 region: CASSHETGLAGPTGELFF. The CDR3 DNA sequence: TGTGCCAGCAGTCACGAAACCGGACTAGCGGGGCCCACCGGGGAGCTGTTTTTT.

This sequence joins TRBV5-6 and TRBJ2-3; a possible D gene is TRBD2 (6 bases). The length of the CDR3 is 15 residues. Germline values: CDR1 SGHDT, CDR2 YYEEEE. The V end was cut by 0 bases, the J end by 1 base, with 9 bases between. The CDR3 region has the DNA TGTGCCAGCAGCTTGGGGTTAGCGGGCACAGATACGCAGTATTTT. It encodes CASSLGLAGTDTQYF. Looking up the rest from reference TRBV5-6 and TRBJ2-3 gives the full variable domain: DAGVTQSPTHLIKTRGQQVTLRCSPKSGHDTVSWYQQALGQGPQFIFQYYEEEERQRGNFPDRFSGHQFPNYSSELNVNALLLGDSALYLCASSLGLAGTDTQYFGPGTRLTVL.